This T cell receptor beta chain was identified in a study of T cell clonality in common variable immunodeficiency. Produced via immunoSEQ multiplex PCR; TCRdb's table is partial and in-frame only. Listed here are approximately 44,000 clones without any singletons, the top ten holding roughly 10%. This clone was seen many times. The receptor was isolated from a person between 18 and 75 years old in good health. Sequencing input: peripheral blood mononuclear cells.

Here the CDR3 reads CASSLKGSETQYF. Partial CDR3 DNA: TGTGCCAGCAGCTTGAAGGGGTCAGAGACC. The gene calls are TRBV5-8 and TRBJ2-5; TRBD1 is a possible D gene (5 bases). The read halts 3 residues ahead of the CDR3 end, with the missing end drawn from the germline J gene. CDR1 SGHTS and CDR2 YDEGEE come from the germline V gene. Trimming took 1 base from V and 4 from J, leaving 8 bases between them. CDR3 length equals 13 residues.